Included here is one TCR beta chain sequence, with context. The antigen is unknown. The sample is drawn from a study of OX40 agonist ivuxolimab in advanced cancers. About the research overall: The study gave patients intravenous ivuxolimab at 0.01 to 10 mg/kg every 2 weeks. Dose-escalation cases comprised hepatocellular carcinoma, melanoma, renal cell or head and neck cancer.

Produced via immunoSEQ multiplex PCR; TCRdb's table is partial and in-frame only. The profile shows tens of thousands of clones, 70% to 90% of them singletons. This CDR3 is 14 amino acids long. V was pared by 5 bases and J by 0 bases, with 10 bases between. CDR1 is SGHVS, CDR2 FNYEAQ, per germline. General study findings and limits: Several nonresponders also turned out to have low normalized T-cell clonal expansion. Clonal expansion from baseline to week 6 occurred in both CD4+ and CD8+ T cells.

J is TRBJ1-1 and V is TRBV7-6; maybe TRBD1 (5 bases). This clonotype was sampled from an adult with an advanced solid tumor such as melanoma, head and neck, liver or kidney cancer. This sample comprised CD4+ or CD8+ T cells sorted from blood, obtained in a trial of the OX40 agonist ivuxolimab. CDR3 DNA sequence: TGTGCCAGCAGCAGGACAATTATGAACACTGAAGCTTTCTTT. Amino acid sequence: CASSRTIMNTEAFF.